The clone carrying this TCR beta chain was observed a few times. The antigen is unknown. The CDR3 covers 16 residues. Germline CDR1 and CDR2: MDHEN and SYDVKM. J gave up 4 bases and V 8 bases, and 16 bases lay outside the gene matches. This sample was included in a study of cytomegalovirus exposure and HLA in healthy donors. Background on the study: A data release that came early held approximately 85 million unique TCRs from HLA-typed donors. Regarding the study as a whole: The authors reported that TCR beta sequences could predict HLA-A and HLA-B alleles. These predictions were accurate for most subjects in the first cohort. TCR beta V segments were, for the most part, productive about 87% or about 30% of the time in an earlier analysis.

The PCR used 60 Vbeta and 13 Jbeta primers. Sequencing was performed with immunoSEQ multiplex PCR; in TCRdb, only in-frame clones are kept and a portion is missing. This table has 99,000 or so clones, 15% appearing once. The sequenced material came from PBMCs. The source of this sequence is a female donor in good health and CMV-seronegative. The V call is TRBV28, the J call TRBJ2-7; 8 nucleotides align to TRBD2. The CDR3 nucleotides are TGTGCCAGCTACCACTTTGAAGCGGGAGTAAAATACGAGCAGTACTTC. Its translation is CASYHFEAGVKYEQYF.